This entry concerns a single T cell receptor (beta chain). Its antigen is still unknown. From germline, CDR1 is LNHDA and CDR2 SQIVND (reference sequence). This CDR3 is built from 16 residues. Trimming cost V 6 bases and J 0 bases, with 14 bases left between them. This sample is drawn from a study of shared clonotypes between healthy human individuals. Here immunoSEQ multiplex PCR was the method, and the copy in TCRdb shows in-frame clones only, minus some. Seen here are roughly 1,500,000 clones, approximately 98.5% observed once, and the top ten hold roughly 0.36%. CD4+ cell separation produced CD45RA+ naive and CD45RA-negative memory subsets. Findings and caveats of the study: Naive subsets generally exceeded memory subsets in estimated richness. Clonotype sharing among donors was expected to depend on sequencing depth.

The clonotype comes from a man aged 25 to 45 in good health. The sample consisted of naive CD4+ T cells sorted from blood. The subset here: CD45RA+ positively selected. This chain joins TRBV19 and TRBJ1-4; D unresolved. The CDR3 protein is CASRGGRTSTNEKLFF. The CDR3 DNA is TGTGCCAGTAGGGGAGGGCGGACGTCAACTAATGAAAAACTGTTTTTT.